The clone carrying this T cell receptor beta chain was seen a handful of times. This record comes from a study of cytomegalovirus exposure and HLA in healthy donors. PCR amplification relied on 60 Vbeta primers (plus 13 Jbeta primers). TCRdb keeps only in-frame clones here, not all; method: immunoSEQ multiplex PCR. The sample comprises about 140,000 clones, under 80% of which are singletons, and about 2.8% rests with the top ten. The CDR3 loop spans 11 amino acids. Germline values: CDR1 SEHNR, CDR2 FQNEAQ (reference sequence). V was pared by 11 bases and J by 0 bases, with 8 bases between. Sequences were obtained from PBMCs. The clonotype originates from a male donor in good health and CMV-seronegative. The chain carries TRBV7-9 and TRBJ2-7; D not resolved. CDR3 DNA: TGTGCCGGCCAAAGCTCCTACGAGCAGTACTTC. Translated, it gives CAGQSSYEQYF.